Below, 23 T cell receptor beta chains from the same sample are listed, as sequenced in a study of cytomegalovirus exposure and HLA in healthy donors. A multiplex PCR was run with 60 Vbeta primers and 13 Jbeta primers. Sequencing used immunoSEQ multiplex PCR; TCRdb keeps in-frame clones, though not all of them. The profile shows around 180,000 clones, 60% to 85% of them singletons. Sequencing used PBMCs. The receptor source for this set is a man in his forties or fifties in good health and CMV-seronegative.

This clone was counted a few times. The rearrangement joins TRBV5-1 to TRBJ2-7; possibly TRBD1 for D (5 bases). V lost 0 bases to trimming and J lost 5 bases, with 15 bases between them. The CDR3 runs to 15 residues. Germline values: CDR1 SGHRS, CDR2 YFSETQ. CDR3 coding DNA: TGCGCCAGCAGCTTGGCGGCTCAGGGAAGCGACGAGCAGTACTTC. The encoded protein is CASSLAAQGSDEQYF.

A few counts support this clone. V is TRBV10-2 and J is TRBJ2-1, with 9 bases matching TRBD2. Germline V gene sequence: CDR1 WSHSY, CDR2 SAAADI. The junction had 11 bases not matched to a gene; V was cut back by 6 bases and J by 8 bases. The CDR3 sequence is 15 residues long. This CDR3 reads CASRDAAGGPHEQFF. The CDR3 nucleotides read TGCGCCAGCAGGGACGCAGCGGGGGGCCCACATGAGCAGTTCTTC.

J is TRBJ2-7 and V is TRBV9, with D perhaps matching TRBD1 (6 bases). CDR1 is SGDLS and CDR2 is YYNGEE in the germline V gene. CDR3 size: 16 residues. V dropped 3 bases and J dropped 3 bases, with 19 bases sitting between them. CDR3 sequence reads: CASSEFSGVSYYEQYF. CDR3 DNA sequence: TGTGCCAGCAGCGAGTTCTCAGGGGTCTCCTACTACGAGCAGTACTTC.

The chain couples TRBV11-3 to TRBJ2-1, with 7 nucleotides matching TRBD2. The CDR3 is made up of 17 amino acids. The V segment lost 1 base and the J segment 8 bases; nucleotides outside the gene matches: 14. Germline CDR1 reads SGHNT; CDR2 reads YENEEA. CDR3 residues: CASSLGILGRAKDEQFF. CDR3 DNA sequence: TGTGCCAGCAGCTTAGGGATTCTGGGGAGGGCCAAAGATGAGCAGTTCTTC.

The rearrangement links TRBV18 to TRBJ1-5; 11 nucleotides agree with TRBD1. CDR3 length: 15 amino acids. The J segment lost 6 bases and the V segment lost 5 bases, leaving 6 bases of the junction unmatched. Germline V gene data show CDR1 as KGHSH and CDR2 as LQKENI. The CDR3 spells CASSTGTGGTQPQHF. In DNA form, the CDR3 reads TGTGCCAGCTCAACCGGGACAGGGGGTACTCAGCCCCAGCATTTT.

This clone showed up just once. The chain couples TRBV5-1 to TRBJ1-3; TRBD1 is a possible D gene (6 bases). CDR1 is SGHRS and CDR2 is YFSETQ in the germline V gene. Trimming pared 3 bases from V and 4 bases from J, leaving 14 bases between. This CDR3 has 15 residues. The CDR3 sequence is CASSSQGAEGNTIYF. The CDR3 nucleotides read TGCGCCAGCAGCTCACAGGGCGCGGAGGGAAACACCATATATTTT.

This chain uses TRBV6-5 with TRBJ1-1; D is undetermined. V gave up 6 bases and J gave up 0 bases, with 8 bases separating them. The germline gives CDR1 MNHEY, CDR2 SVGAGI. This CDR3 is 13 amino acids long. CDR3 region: CASRPTLNTEAFF. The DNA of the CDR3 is TGTGCCAGCAGACCAACACTGAACACTGAAGCTTTCTTT.

The DNA of the CDR3 is TGTGCCAGCTCACCCCGGACTAGCGGGTCCTACGAGCAGTACTTC. It codes for CASSPRTSGSYEQYF. This chain connects TRBV18 to TRBJ2-7; TRBD2 matches at 11 bases. The junction had 2 bases not matched to a gene; V was cut back by 3 bases and J by 1 base. From germline, CDR1 is KGHSH and CDR2 LQKENI. The CDR3 covers 15 residues.

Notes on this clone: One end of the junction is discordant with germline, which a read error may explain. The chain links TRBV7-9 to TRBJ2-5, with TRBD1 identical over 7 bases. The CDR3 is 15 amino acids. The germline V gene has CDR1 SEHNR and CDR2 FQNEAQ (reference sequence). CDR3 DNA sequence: TGTTCCAGCAGCTTAAGTGGGACAGATACAGAGACCCAGTACTTC. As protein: CSSSLSGTDTETQYF.

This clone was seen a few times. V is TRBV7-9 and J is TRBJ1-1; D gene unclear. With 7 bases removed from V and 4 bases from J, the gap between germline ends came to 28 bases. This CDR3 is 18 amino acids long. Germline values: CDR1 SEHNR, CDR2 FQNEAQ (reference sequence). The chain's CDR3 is CASTYMTVQTIRFTEAFF. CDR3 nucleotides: TGTGCCAGCACTTATATGACGGTTCAAACTATAAGATTCACTGAAGCTTTCTTT.

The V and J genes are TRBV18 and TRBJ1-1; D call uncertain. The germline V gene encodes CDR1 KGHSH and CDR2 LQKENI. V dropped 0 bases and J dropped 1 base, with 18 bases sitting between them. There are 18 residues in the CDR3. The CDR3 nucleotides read TGTGCCAGCTCACCACCGGGAATCGGGGAAGAGGGGAACACTGAAGCTTTCTTT. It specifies CASSPPGIGEEGNTEAFF. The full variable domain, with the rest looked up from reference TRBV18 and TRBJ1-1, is NAGVMQNPRHLVRRRGQEARLRCSPMKGHSHVYWYRQLPEEGLKFMVYLQKENIIDESGMPKERFSAEFPKEGPSILRIQQVVRGDSAAYFCASSPPGIGEEGNTEAFFGQGTRLTVV.

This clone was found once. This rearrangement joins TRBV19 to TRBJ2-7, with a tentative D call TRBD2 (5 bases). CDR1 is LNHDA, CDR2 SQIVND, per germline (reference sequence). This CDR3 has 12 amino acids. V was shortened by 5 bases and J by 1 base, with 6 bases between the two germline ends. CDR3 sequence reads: CASSPGSYEQYF. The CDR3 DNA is TGTGCCAGTAGTCCGGGATCCTACGAGCAGTACTTC. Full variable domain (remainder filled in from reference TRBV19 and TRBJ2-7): DGGITQSPKYLFRKEGQNVTLSCEQNLNHDAMYWYRQDPGQGLRLIYYSQIVNDFQKGDIAEGYSVSREKKESFPLTVTSAQKNPTAFYLCASSPGSYEQYFGPGTRLTVT.

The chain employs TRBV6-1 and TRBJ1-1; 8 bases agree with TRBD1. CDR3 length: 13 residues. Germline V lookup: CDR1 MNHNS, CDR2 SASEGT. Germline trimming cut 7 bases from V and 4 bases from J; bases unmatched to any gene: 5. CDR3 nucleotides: TGTGCCAGCACTCGCACAGGGGGCACTGAAGCTTTCTTT. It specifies CASTRTGGTEAFF.

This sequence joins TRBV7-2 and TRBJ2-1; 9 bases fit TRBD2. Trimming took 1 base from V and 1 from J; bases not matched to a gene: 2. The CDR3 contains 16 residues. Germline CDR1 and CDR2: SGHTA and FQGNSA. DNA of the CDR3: TGTGCCAGCAGCTTAGTCCTAGCGGGGTCCTACAATGAGCAGTTCTTC. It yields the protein CASSLVLAGSYNEQFF.

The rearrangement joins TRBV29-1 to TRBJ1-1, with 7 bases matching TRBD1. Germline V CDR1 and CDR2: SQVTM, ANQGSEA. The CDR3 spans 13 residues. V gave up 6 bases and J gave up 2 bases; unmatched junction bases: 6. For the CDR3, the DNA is TGCAGCGTACCGGGACAGAGCAACACTGAAGCTTTCTTT. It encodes CSVPGQSNTEAFF.

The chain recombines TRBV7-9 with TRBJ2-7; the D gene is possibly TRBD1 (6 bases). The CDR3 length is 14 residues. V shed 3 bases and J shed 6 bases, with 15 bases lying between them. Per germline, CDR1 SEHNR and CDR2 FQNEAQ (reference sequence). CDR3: CASSLNRELGEQYF. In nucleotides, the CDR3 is TGTGCCAGCAGCTTGAACAGGGAGCTCGGCGAGCAGTACTTC.

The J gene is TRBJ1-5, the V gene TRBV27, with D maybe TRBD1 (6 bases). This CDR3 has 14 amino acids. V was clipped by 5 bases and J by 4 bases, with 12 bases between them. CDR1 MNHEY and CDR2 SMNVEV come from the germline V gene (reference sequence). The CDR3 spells CASSKQGFNQPQHF. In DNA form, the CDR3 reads TGTGCCAGCAGTAAACAGGGATTTAATCAGCCCCAGCATTTT.

The CDR3 reads CASSPGQGTNEKLFF. In DNA form, the CDR3 reads TGTGCCAGCTCACCGGGACAGGGAACTAATGAAAAACTGTTTTTT. J is TRBJ1-4 and V is TRBV18, with 9 bases aligning to TRBD1. Germline V CDR1 and CDR2: KGHSH, LQKENI. The CDR3 has 15 residues. J lost 1 base, V lost 3 bases, and 0 bases had no gene match. Supplemented by reference TRBV18 and TRBJ1-4, the full variable domain reads NAGVMQNPRHLVRRRGQEARLRCSPMKGHSHVYWYRQLPEEGLKFMVYLQKENIIDESGMPKERFSAEFPKEGPSILRIQQVVRGDSAAYFCASSPGQGTNEKLFFGSGTQLSVL.

In DNA, the CDR3 is TGTGCCAGCAGTACCCACAGGCTGAGCTCCTATAATTCACCCCTCCACTTT. It translates to CASSTHRLSSYNSPLHF. The chain employs TRBV27 and TRBJ1-6; D is perhaps TRBD1 (5 bases). This CDR3 comprises 17 residues. CDR1 and CDR2 (germline): MNHEY, SMNVEV (reference sequence). V lost 5 bases to trimming and J lost 0 bases, with 14 bases between them.

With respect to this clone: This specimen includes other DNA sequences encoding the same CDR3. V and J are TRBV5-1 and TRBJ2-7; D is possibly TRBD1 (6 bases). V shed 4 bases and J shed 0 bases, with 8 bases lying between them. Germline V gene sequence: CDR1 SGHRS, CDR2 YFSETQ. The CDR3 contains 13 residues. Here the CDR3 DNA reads TGCGCCAGCAGCCCGGACAGCTCCTACGAGCAGTACTTC. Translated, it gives CASSPDSSYEQYF.

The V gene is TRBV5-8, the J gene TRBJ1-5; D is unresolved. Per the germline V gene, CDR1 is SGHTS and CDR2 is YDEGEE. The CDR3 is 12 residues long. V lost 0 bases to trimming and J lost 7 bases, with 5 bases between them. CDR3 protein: CASSLALQPQHF. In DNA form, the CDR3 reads TGTGCCAGCAGCTTGGCCCTGCAGCCCCAGCATTTT. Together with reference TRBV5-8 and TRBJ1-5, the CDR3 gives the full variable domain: EAGVTQSPTHLIKTRGQQATLRCSPISGHTSVYWYQQALGLGLQFLLWYDEGEERNRGNFPPRFSGRQFPNYSSELNVNALELEDSALYLCASSLALQPQHFGDGTRLSIL.

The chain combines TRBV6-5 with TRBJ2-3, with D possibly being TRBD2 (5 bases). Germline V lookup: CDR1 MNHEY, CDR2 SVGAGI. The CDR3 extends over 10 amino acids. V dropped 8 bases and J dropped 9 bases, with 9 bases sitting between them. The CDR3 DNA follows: TGTGCCAGCTCGGCGGGCACGCAGTATTTT. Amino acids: CASSAGTQYF.

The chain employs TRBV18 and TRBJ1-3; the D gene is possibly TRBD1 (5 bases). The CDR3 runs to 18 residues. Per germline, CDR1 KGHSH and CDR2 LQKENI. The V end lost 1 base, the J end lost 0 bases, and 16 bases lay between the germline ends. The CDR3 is CASSPRGAGLSSGNTIYF. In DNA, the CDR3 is TGTGCCAGCTCACCACGGGGCGCCGGTCTGAGCTCTGGAAACACCATATATTTT.